This TCR beta chain comes out of a study of T cell changes during pregnancy in multiple sclerosis. Here immunoSEQ multiplex PCR was the method, and the copy in TCRdb shows in-frame clones only, minus some. The table includes around 80,000 clones, approximately 92% detected once. This CDR3 is 13 amino acids long. The V gene lost 3 bases and the J gene lost 3 bases, with 8 bases spanning the gap. Germline-derived CDR1 and CDR2 are LNHDA and SQIVND (reference sequence). The chain uses TRBV19 and TRBJ1-2; D is uncertain. Sequences were derived from peripheral blood, sampled before pregnancy. The TCR originated in a female donor with multiple sclerosis, enrolled in a pregnancy study. The CDR3 loop is CASSITYYYGYTF. DNA of the CDR3: TGTGCCAGTAGTATCACCTATTACTATGGCTACACCTTC.